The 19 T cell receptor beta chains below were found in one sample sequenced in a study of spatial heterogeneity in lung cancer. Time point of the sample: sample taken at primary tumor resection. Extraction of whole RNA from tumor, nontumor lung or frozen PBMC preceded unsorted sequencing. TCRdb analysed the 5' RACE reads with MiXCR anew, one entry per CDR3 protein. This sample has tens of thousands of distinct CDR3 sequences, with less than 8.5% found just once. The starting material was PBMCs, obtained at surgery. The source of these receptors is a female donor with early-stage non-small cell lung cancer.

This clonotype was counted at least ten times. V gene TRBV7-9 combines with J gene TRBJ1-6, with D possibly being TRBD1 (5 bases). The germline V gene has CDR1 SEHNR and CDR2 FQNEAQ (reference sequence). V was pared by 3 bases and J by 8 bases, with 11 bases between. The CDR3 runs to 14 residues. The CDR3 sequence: CASSFYGGDSPLHF. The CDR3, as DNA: TGTGCCAGCAGCTTTTACGGGGGGGATTCACCCCTCCACTTT.

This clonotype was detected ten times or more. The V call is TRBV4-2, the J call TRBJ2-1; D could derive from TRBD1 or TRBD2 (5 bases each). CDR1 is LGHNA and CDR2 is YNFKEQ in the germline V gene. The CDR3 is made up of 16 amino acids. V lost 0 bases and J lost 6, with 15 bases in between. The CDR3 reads CASSQDRSVRGNEQFF. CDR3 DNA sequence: TGTGCCAGCAGCCAAGATCGGAGTGTGAGGGGCAATGAGCAGTTCTTC.

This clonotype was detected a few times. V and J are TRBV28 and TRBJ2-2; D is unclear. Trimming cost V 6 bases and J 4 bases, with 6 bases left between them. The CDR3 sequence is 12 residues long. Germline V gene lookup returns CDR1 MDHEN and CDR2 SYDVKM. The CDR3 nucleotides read TGTGCCAGCAGGTTAGGCACCGGGGAGCTGTTTTTT. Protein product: CASRLGTGELFF. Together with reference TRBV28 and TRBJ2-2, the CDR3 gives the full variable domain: DVKVTQSSRYLVKRTGEKVFLECVQDMDHENMFWYRQDPGLGLRLIYFSYDVKMKEKGDIPEGYSVSREKKERFSLILESASTNQTSMYLCASRLGTGELFFGEGSRLTVL.

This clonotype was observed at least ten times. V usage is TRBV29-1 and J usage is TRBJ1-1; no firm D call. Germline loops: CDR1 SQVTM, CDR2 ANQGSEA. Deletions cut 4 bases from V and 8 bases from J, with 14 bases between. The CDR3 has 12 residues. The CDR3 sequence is CSVARRVSEAFF. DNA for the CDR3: TGCAGCGTTGCCCGTAGGGTTTCAGAAGCTTTCTTT.

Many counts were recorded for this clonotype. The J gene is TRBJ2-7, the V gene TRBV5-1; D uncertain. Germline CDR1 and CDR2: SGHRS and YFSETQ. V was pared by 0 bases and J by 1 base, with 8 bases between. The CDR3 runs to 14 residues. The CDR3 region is CASSLGPTSYEQYF. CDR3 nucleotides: TGCGCCAGCAGCTTGGGGCCTACTTCCTACGAGCAGTACTTC.

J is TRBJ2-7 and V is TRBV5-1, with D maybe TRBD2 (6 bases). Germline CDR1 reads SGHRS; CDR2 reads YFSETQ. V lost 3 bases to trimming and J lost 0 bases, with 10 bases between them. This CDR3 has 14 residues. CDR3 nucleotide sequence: TGCGCCAGCAGCTCGGGACTCCTCTCCTACGAGCAGTACTTC. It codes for CASSSGLLSYEQYF.

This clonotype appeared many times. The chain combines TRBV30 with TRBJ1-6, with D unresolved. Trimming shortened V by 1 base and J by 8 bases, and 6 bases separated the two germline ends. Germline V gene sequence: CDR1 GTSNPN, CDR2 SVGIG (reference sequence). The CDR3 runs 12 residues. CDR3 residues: CAWSGGYSPLHF. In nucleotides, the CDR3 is TGTGCCTGGAGTGGCGGTTATTCACCCCTCCACTTT.

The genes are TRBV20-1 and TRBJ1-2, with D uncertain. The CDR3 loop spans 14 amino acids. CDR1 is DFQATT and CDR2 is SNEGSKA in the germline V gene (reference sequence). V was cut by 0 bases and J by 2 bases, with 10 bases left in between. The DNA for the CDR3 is TGCAGTGCTAGAGATATCACAGCAAACTATGGCTACACCTTC. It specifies CSARDITANYGYTF.

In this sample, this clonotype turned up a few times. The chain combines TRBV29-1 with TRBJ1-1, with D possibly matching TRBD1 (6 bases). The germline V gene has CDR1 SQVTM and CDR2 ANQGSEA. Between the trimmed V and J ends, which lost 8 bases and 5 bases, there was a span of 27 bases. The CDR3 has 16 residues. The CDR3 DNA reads TGCAGCTTCAGAACAAGACAAGCAACAGGGAGGACTGAAGCTTTCTTT. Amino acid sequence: CSFRTRQATGRTEAFF.

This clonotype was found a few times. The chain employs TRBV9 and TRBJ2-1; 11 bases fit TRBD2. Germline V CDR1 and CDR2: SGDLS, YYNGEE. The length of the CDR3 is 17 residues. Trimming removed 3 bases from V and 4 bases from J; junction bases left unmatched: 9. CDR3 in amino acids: CASSARPGTSGYNEQFF. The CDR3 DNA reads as TGTGCCAGCAGCGCCCGTCCCGGGACTAGCGGATACAATGAGCAGTTCTTC.

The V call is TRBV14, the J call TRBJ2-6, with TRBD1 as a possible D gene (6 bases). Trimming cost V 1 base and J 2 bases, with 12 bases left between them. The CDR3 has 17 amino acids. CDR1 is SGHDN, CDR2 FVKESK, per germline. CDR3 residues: CASSQVLRQAGANVLTF. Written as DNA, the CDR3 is TGTGCCAGCAGCCAAGTACTACGACAGGCTGGGGCCAACGTCCTGACTTTC.

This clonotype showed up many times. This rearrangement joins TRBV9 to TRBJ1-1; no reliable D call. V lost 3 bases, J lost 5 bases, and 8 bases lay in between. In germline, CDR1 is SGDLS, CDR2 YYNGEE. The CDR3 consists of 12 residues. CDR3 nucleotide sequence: TGTGCCAGCAGCGAGCTAGGAACTGAAGCTTTCTTT. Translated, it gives CASSELGTEAFF.

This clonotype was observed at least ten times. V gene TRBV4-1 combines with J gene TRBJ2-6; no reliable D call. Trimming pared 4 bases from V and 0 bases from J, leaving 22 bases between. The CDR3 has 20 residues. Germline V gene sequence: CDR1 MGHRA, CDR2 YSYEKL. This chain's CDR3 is CASSPAPWNSFYSGANVLTF. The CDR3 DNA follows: TGCGCCAGCAGCCCTGCCCCCTGGAATTCTTTCTACTCTGGGGCCAACGTCCTGACTTTC.

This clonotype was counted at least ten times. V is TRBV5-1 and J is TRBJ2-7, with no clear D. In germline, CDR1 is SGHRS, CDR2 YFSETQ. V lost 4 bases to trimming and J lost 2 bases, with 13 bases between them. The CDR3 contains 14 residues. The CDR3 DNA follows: TGCGCCAGCAGCGGGCGTCGGGCCCCCTACGAGCAGTACTTC. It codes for CASSGRRAPYEQYF.

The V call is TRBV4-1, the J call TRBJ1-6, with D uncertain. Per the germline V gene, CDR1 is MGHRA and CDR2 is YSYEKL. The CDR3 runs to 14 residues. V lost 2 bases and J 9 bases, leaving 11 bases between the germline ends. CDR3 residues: CASSQSQIVSPLHF. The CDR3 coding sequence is TGCGCCAGCAGCCAATCCCAAATAGTTTCACCCCTCCACTTT.

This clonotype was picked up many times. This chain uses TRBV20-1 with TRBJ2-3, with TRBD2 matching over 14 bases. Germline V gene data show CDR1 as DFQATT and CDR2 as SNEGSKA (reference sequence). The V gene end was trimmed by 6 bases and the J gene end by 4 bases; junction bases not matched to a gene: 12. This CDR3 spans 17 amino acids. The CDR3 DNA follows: TGCAGTGCAACCATATGGACTAGCGGGGGGACCGCAGATACGCAGTATTTT. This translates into CSATIWTSGGTADTQYF.

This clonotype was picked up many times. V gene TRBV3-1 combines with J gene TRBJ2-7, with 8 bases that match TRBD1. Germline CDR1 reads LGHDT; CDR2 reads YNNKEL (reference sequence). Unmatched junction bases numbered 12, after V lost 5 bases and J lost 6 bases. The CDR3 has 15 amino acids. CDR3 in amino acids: CASSRDRDRIREQYF. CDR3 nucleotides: TGTGCCAGCAGCAGAGACCGGGACAGGATTCGCGAGCAGTACTTC.

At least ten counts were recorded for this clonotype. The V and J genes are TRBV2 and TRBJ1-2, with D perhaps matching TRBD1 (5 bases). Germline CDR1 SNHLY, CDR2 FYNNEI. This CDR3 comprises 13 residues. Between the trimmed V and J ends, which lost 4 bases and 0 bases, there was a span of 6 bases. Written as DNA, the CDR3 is TGTGCCAGCAGTGGACAGACTAACTATGGCTACACCTTC. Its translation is CASSGQTNYGYTF. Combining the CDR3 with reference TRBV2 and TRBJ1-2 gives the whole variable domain EPEVTQTPSHQVTQMGQEVILRCVPISNHLYFYWYRQILGQKVEFLVSFYNNEISEKSEIFDDQFSVERPDGSNFTLKIRSTKLEDSAMYFCASSGQTNYGYTFGSGTRLTVV.

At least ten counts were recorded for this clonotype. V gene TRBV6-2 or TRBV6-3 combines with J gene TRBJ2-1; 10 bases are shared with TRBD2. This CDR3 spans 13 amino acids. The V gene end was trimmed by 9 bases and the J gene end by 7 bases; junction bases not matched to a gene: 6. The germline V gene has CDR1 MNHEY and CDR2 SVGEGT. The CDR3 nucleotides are TGTGCCAGTTTAATAGCGGGGGGTAATGAGCAGTTCTTC. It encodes CASLIAGGNEQFF.